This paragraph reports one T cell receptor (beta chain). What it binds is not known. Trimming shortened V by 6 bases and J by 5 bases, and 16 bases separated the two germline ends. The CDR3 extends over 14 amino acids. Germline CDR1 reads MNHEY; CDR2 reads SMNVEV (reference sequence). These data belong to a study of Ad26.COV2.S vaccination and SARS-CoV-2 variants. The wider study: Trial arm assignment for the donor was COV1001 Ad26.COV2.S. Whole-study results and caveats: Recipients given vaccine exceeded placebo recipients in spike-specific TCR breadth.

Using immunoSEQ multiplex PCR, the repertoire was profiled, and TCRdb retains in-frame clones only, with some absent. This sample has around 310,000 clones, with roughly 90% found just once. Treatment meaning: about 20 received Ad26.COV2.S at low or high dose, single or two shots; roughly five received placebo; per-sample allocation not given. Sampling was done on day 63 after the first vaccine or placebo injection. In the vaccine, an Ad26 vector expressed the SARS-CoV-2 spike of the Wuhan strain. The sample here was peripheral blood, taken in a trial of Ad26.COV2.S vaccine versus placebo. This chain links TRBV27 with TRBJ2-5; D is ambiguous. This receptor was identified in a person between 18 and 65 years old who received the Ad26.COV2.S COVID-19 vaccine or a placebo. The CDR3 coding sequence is TGTGCCAGCAGCCACATTGGCGCGCCCGAGACCCAGTACTTC. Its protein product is CASSHIGAPETQYF.